Each of the 29 T cell receptor beta chains below was sequenced from the same sample in a study of cytomegalovirus exposure and HLA in healthy donors listed by TCRdb under 2017. Library generation was performed with the immunoSEQ multiplex PCR assay. The multiplex PCR relied on a mix of 60 forward primers for TCR Vbeta segments and 13 reverse primers for TCR Jbeta segments. This immuneACCESS table, as held by TCRdb, lists in-frame sequences with V and J called but not all clones. Of the missing ones, under half trace to an unresolved V gene in checked studies; the others have no known cause. The sample yields about 250,000 clones; about 85% were counted once. The ten largest clones add up to 0.2% to 0.25% of the sample. The sample was PBMCs. The receptors come from a girl aged 2-10 years in good health and CMV-seronegative.

This chain uses TRBV2 with TRBJ1-4; D is possibly TRBD1 (6 bases). There are 15 residues in the CDR3. CDR1 is SNHLY, CDR2 FYNNEI, per germline. The V gene lost 5 bases and the J gene lost 0 bases, with 10 bases spanning the gap. The CDR3 loop is CASSFTGTTNEKLFF. CDR3 bases: TGTGCCAGCAGTTTCACAGGGACAACTAATGAAAAACTGTTTTTT.

The V and J genes are TRBV10-1 and TRBJ2-5; TRBD2 matches at 16 bases. The V gene's germline CDR1 is WNHNN and CDR2 SYGVQD (reference sequence). After removal of 1 base from V and 4 bases from J, the junction contained 12 bases not matched to a gene. The CDR3 contains 20 residues. The CDR3 DNA is TGCGCCAGCAGTGAGTTCCCGGGACTAGCGGGAGGGCCGCGAGGAGAGACCCAGTACTTC. Protein sequence: CASSEFPGLAGGPRGETQYF.

The rearrangement joins TRBV7-8 to TRBJ2-7, with TRBD1 identical over 11 bases. Germline CDR1 reads SGHVS; CDR2 reads FQNEAQ. Germline trimming cut 5 bases from V and 3 bases from J; bases unmatched to any gene: 6. The CDR3 spans 15 residues. Here the CDR3 DNA reads TGTGCCAGCAGCCGACAAGGGACAGGGGGCTACGAGCAGTACTTC. It translates to CASSRQGTGGYEQYF.

This chain links TRBV10-3 with TRBJ2-7; 7 positions match TRBD2. From germline, CDR1 is ENHRY and CDR2 SYGVKD. The CDR3 length is 17 residues. V was clipped by 3 bases and J by 4 bases; unmatched bases: 15. In DNA, the CDR3 is TGTGCCATCAGTGACCCCCCTAAGGCGGGGGAGTTTTACGAGCAGTACTTC. This translates into CAISDPPKAGEFYEQYF.

The chain uses TRBV4-2 and TRBJ2-7; 13 bases match TRBD2. The germline V gene encodes CDR1 LGHNA and CDR2 YNFKEQ. CDR3 length: 18 residues. Trimming at V came to 2 bases and at J to 5 bases, leaving 12 bases not matched to a gene. CDR3 DNA: TGTGCCAGCAGCCAAATGGCACTAGCGGGGGGGCAATTCGACGAGCAGTACTTC. Its protein is CASSQMALAGGQFDEQYF.

This sequence joins TRBV25-1 and TRBJ1-4; D might be TRBD1 (5 bases). The V end was cut by 5 bases, the J end by 3 bases, with 10 bases between. The CDR3 consists of 14 residues. Germline V gives CDR1 MGHDK, CDR2 SYGVNS. The CDR3 sequence: CASSRGAANEKLFF. The DNA of the CDR3 is TGTGCCAGCAGTAGGGGCGCGGCTAATGAAAAACTGTTTTTT.

The chain links TRBV7-9 to TRBJ2-3; TRBD2 matches at 9 bases. Germline loops: CDR1 SEHNR, CDR2 FQNEAQ (reference sequence). The CDR3 runs 17 residues. Trimming took 4 bases from V and 0 from J; bases not matched to a gene: 8. CDR3 nucleotides: TGTGCCAGCAGCTCCCCCGGACTAGCGACTAGCACAGATACGCAGTATTTT. Its protein product is CASSSPGLATSTDTQYF.

The CDR3: CASSLAGGRARGYTF. CDR3 sequence (DNA): TGCGCCAGCAGCTTGGCGGGGGGGCGAGCTAGGGGCTACACCTTC. This rearrangement joins TRBV5-1 to TRBJ1-2, with a weak D call TRBD1 (6 bases). The V and J ends lost 0 bases and 8 bases respectively, with 17 bases between them. The CDR3 covers 15 residues. Germline V gene lookup returns CDR1 SGHRS and CDR2 YFSETQ. The full variable domain, rest sourced from reference TRBV5-1 and TRBJ1-2, is KAGVTQTPRYLIKTRGQQVTLSCSPISGHRSVSWYQQTPGQGLQFLFEYFSETQRNKGNFPGRFSGRQFSNSRSEMNVSTLELGDSALYLCASSLAGGRARGYTFGSGTRLTVV.

J is TRBJ2-2 and V is TRBV1; the D call TRBD2 from the table was never checked on the DNA. TRBV1 is a pseudogene locus. The CDR3 totals 15 residues. CDR3 nucleotides: TGCACCAGCAGAAAGAGGCGGGGGGGGTTCGGGGAGCTGTTTTTT. This encodes CTSRKRRGGFGELFF.

The table lists this clone with a count of one. This chain joins TRBV5-5 and TRBJ2-7; D is possibly TRBD1 (6 bases). Per the germline V gene, CDR1 is SGHKS and CDR2 is YYEKEE (reference sequence). The CDR3 loop spans 15 amino acids. With 2 bases removed from V and 1 base from J, the gap between germline ends came to 13 bases. CDR3 in DNA: TGTGCCAGCAGCTTCGAATTCGGACAGTCCTACGAGCAGTACTTC. This encodes CASSFEFGQSYEQYF. The entire variable domain, with the rest obtained from reference TRBV5-5 and TRBJ2-7, is as follows: DAGVTQSPTHLIKTRGQQVTLRCSPISGHKSVSWYQQVLGQGPQFIFQYYEKEERGRGNFPDRFSARQFPNYSSELNVNALLLGDSALYLCASSFEFGQSYEQYFGPGTRLTVT.

The V gene is TRBV19, the J gene TRBJ1-1, with D possibly TRBD1 on 5 matching bases. CDR3 size: 16 residues. Germline CDR1 reads LNHDA; CDR2 reads SQIVND (reference sequence). Trimming cost V 6 bases and J 0 bases, with 17 bases left between them. The CDR3 DNA is TGTGCCAGTAGAGGGAGGGGTACAGGACTGAACACTGAAGCTTTCTTT. Translation gives CASRGRGTGLNTEAFF.

J is TRBJ2-1 and V is TRBV7-9; 12 bases agree with TRBD2. The ends lost 5 bases at V and 5 bases at J; junction bases unmatched: 10. Germline CDR1 is SEHNR and CDR2 is FQNEAQ (reference sequence). This CDR3 has 17 amino acids. This CDR3 is CASSRLTSGGRNNEQFF. CDR3 coding DNA: TGTGCCAGCAGCCGACTGACTAGCGGGGGCCGGAACAATGAGCAGTTCTTC. Full variable domain (rest looked up from reference TRBV7-9 and TRBJ2-1): DTGVSQNPRHKITKRGQNVTFRCDPISEHNRLYWYRQTLGQGPEFLTYFQNEAQLEKSRLLSDRFSAERPKGSFSTLEIQRTEQGDSAMYLCASSRLTSGGRNNEQFFGPGTRLTVL.

For the CDR3, the DNA is TGTGCCAGCGGATGGACAGGGGTAGGAAACACCATATATTTT. Translated: CASGWTGVGNTIYF. This sequence joins TRBV2 and TRBJ1-3; 9 bases fit TRBD1. Germline-derived CDR1 and CDR2 are SNHLY and FYNNEI. The J segment lost 4 bases and the V segment lost 8 bases, leaving 6 bases of the junction unmatched. The CDR3 extends over 14 amino acids.

The chain has TRBV7-6 and TRBJ2-1; 13 bases agree with TRBD2. V was pared by 1 base and J by 6 bases, with 6 bases of the junction left unmatched. The CDR3 consists of 17 residues. Germline V CDR1 and CDR2: SGHVS, FNYEAQ. The CDR3 coding sequence is TGTGCCAGCAGCTTAGTCGTGACTAGCGGGGGGAGCAATGAGCAGTTCTTC. It specifies CASSLVVTSGGSNEQFF.

This CDR3 is CSVEALAGGTDTQYF. The DNA of the CDR3 is TGCAGCGTTGAAGCGCTTGCGGGGGGGACAGATACGCAGTATTTT. The chain couples TRBV29-1 to TRBJ2-3; 9 nucleotides line up with TRBD2. V shed 1 base, J shed 3 bases, and the junction held 5 bases outside the gene matches. CDR1 is SQVTM, CDR2 ANQGSEA, per germline. The CDR3 runs 15 residues.

The chain is built from TRBV7-9 and TRBJ2-7, with 7 positions matching TRBD2. Per germline, CDR1 SEHNR and CDR2 FQNEAQ (reference sequence). The CDR3 consists of 13 residues. Germline trimming cut 5 bases from V and 6 bases from J; bases unmatched to any gene: 7. CDR3 DNA sequence: TGTGCCAGCAGCCGGGGGGTAGGACCCGAGCAGTACTTC. It translates to CASSRGVGPEQYF.

CDR3 loop: CASSPGTGENQPQHF. The DNA of the CDR3 is TGTGCCAGCAGTCCCGGGACAGGGGAGAATCAGCCCCAGCATTTT. The rearrangement uses TRBV6-5 and TRBJ1-5, with 10 positions matching TRBD1. J was trimmed by 4 bases and V by 5 bases; bases with no gene match: 5. The CDR3 covers 15 residues. Germline CDR1 is MNHEY and CDR2 is SVGAGI.

By share, this clone counts as medium-sized. V is TRBV5-1 and J is TRBJ2-1; tentatively, D is TRBD2 (6 bases). CDR3 length: 13 residues. CDR1 is SGHRS and CDR2 is YFSETQ in the germline V gene. V was cut by 1 base and J by 9 bases, with 11 bases left in between. CDR3 protein: CASSLTTSTEQFF. The CDR3 DNA reads TGCGCCAGCAGCTTGACTACTAGCACTGAGCAGTTCTTC.

The V gene is TRBV30, the J gene TRBJ1-2; possibly TRBD1 for D (5 bases). Germline assignment: CDR1 GTSNPN and CDR2 SVGIG (reference sequence). This CDR3 comprises 18 residues. Deletions cut 3 bases from V and 0 bases from J, with 23 bases between. CDR3 in DNA: TGTGCCTGGAGCGTTATGCCCGGGACTTCCCTTTCTAACTATGGCTACACCTTC. Translating gives CAWSVMPGTSLSNYGYTF.

The V call is TRBV18, the J call TRBJ1-4; D is uncertain. Trimming removed 2 bases at V and 0 bases at J, with 7 bases between. There are 15 residues in the CDR3. The germline V gene encodes CDR1 KGHSH and CDR2 LQKENI. CDR3 sequence reads: CASSPSRSTNEKLFF. The DNA for the CDR3 is TGTGCCAGCTCACCATCGCGTTCAACTAATGAAAAACTGTTTTTT.

The chain recombines TRBV7-6 with TRBJ2-5; TRBD2 matches at 14 bases. This CDR3 has 16 residues. CDR1 and CDR2 from the germline V gene are SGHVS and FNYEAQ. The junction had 4 bases not matched to a gene; V was cut back by 4 bases and J by 3 bases. CDR3 amino acids: CASSWPGLAGEETQYF. The CDR3 DNA reads TGTGCCAGCAGCTGGCCGGGACTAGCGGGAGAAGAGACCCAGTACTTC.

This chain uses TRBV7-9 with TRBJ1-6; D is uncertain. Germline CDR1 is SEHNR and CDR2 is FQNEAQ (reference sequence). The CDR3 is made up of 15 amino acids. The germline V and J ends were trimmed by 5 bases and 11 bases, with 19 bases remaining between them. The CDR3, as DNA: TGTGCCAGCAGCGGGAGGGCGGGAAACTTCGCACCCCTCCACTTT. Translated, it gives CASSGRAGNFAPLHF.

This clone was recorded a few times. The gene calls are TRBV2 and TRBJ2-3, with 11 bases fitting TRBD2. The CDR3 totals 15 residues. Germline CDR1 SNHLY, CDR2 FYNNEI. The ends lost 6 bases at V and 5 bases at J; junction bases unmatched: 7. The CDR3 DNA reads TGTGCCAGCAGAGCGACTAGCGGGATGGGAGATACGCAGTATTTT. Translating gives CASRATSGMGDTQYF.

The rearrangement uses TRBV7-8 and TRBJ2-3; D unresolved. Germline CDR1 SGHVS, CDR2 FQNEAQ. The CDR3 consists of 14 residues. V was pared by 5 bases and J by 5 bases, with 14 bases between. As DNA, the CDR3 is TGTGCCAGCAGCCTGCCGGCCAGGCGAGATACGCAGTATTTT. This gives the protein CASSLPARRDTQYF.

The rearrangement joins TRBV6-1 to TRBJ2-1; 8 positions agree with TRBD1. The V gene's germline CDR1 is MNHNS and CDR2 SASEGT. The CDR3 consists of 18 residues. V gave up 0 bases and J gave up 10 bases; unmatched junction bases: 17. CDR3 bases: TGTGCCAGCAGTGAAGCAGTGTCGGACAGGGTAGTACTACGGGAGCAGTTCTTC. This translates into CASSEAVSDRVVLREQFF.

The CDR3: CASSPPMGGYTF. The DNA of the CDR3 is TGTGCCAGTAGTCCTCCGATGGGCGGCTACACCTTC. This chain uses TRBV19 with TRBJ1-2; D is unresolved. Germline CDR1 reads LNHDA; CDR2 reads SQIVND (reference sequence). The length of the CDR3 is 12 residues. V was clipped by 5 bases and J by 8 bases, with 12 bases between them.

Only one count was recorded for this clone. The V and J genes are TRBV11-2 and TRBJ2-1; 12 positions match TRBD2. Unmatched junction bases numbered 8, after V lost 2 bases and J lost 3 bases. CDR3 length: 18 amino acids. The germline CDR1 and CDR2 sequences are SGHAT and FQNNGV. CDR3 in DNA: TGTGCCAGCAGCTTAACCCCACTAGCGGGGGGAAGCTACAATGAGCAGTTCTTC. Translating it yields CASSLTPLAGGSYNEQFF.

This clone has only a few counts. V is TRBV19 and J is TRBJ1-1, with unresolved D. The V gene's germline CDR1 is LNHDA and CDR2 SQIVND (reference sequence). V was pared by 3 bases and J by 0 bases, with 5 bases between. This CDR3 comprises 13 residues. In DNA form, the CDR3 reads TGTGCCAGTAGTATTCTCGTGAACACTGAAGCTTTCTTT. Translating gives CASSILVNTEAFF.

V usage is TRBV5-1 and J usage is TRBJ1-6; weak D call: TRBD1 (6 bases). CDR1 is SGHRS, CDR2 YFSETQ, per germline. V was clipped by 2 bases and J by 10 bases, with 13 bases between them. The CDR3 totals 14 residues. CDR3 loop: CASSLGGAGSPLHF. The CDR3 DNA is TGCGCCAGCAGCTTAGGGGGGGCAGGATCACCCCTCCACTTT. The complete variable domain, with remaining parts taken from reference TRBV5-1 and TRBJ1-6, reads KAGVTQTPRYLIKTRGQQVTLSCSPISGHRSVSWYQQTPGQGLQFLFEYFSETQRNKGNFPGRFSGRQFSNSRSEMNVSTLELGDSALYLCASSLGGAGSPLHFGNGTRLTVT.